This T cell receptor beta chain was sequenced in a study of blood T cell repertoires in COVID-19. Study-wide background: Samples came from the United States, Italy and Spain, spanning acute and convalescent COVID-19. T cells, B-cell-depleted T cells, or PBMCs supplied cDNA or gDNA.

The authors' processing: Estimates of nucleated cell counts were drawn from the amplification of reference gene primers. Profiled with immunoSEQ multiplex PCR; TCRdb holds only in-frame clones, not every one. The D gene and trimming were derived from the DNA, and the V and J assignments and clone size from that table. The sample yields approximately 270,000 clones, around nine tenths seen once. The CDR3 sequence is 15 residues long. Germline values: CDR1 SGDLS, CDR2 YYNGEE. Trimming shortened V by 3 bases and J by 5 bases, and 17 bases separated the two germline ends. The sequenced sample was peripheral blood. The V and J genes are TRBV9 and TRBJ1-1; the D gene is possibly TRBD1 (5 bases). The sequence was collected from a man aged 50 or older with acute or convalescent COVID-19. CDR3 residues: CASSASSREGTEAFF. The CDR3 region has the DNA TGTGCCAGCAGCGCCTCGTCCAGGGAGGGGACTGAAGCTTTCTTT. Looking up the rest from reference TRBV9 and TRBJ1-1 gives the full variable domain: DSGVTQTPKHLITATGQRVTLRCSPRSGDLSVYWYQQSLDQGLQFLIQYYNGEERAKGNILERFSAQQFPDLHSELNLSSLELGDSALYFCASSASSREGTEAFFGQGTRLTVV.